These T cell receptor beta chains were read from a single sample in a study of blood T cell repertoires in COVID-19. Profiling relied on immunoSEQ multiplex PCR, and the TCRdb table lists in-frame clones only, not all of them. The sample yields roughly 250,000 clones, 80% to 90% seen once. The sample consisted of peripheral blood. The receptors shown here come from a woman aged 25 to 39 with COVID-19, enrolled during active disease. Each CDR3 is given with its conserved first and last residue. The D gene is left open where the match is weak. Clone size is given for some rows only: seen once, a few or many times, or a class if the clone is expanded.

15	.	TRBJ1-4	TRBV28	.	TGTGCCAGCAGTTTTAGTACCGCAACTAATGAAAAACTGTTTTTT	CASSFSTATNEKLFF
13	.	TRBJ2-1	TRBV5-1	TRBD2	TGCGCCAGCATGGCGGGGGGCTACAATGAGCAGTTCTTC	CASMAGGYNEQFF
15	.	TRBJ1-1	TRBV5-1	.	TGCGCCAGCAGCTTGGCCAGGGGCGGGAACACTGAAGCTTTCTTT	CASSLARGGNTEAFF
13	.	TRBJ2-5	TRBV28	TRBD1	TGTGCCAGCAGTCCACCAGGGGGAGAGACCCAGTACTTC	CASSPPGGETQYF
13	.	TRBJ2-4	TRBV3-1/TRBV3-2	.	TGTGCCAGCAGCCAAGGGTTGCCGGGCATTCAGTACTTC	CASSQGLPGIQYF
11	.	TRBJ2-7	TRBV5-5	.	TGTGCCAGCAGCCAGGGCTTTGAGCAGTACTTC	CASSQGFEQYF
16	.	TRBJ2-1	TRBV5-1	.	TGCGCCAGCAGCTTGGGGCCATCGACAGGCAACAATGAGCAGTTCTTC	CASSLGPSTGNNEQFF
15	few	TRBJ2-1	TRBV29-1	TRBD2	TGCAGCGTTGCGGCTAGCGGGGGGGCTGAGAACGAGCAGTTCTTC	CSVAASGGAENEQFF
14	.	TRBJ1-2	TRBV7-9	TRBD1	TGTGCCAGCAGCCGGATTACGACAGGGGATGGCTACACCTTC	CASSRITTGDGYTF
13	once	TRBJ1-2	TRBV27	.	TGTGCCAGCAGCGGCGGGGGCGGCTATGGCTACACCTTC	CASSGGGGYGYTF
15	.	TRBJ1-6	TRBV5-6	.	TGTGCCAGCAGCGTCTCCGGGACTCATAATTCACCCCTCCACTTT	CASSVSGTHNSPLHF
13	.	TRBJ2-1	TRBV15	.	TGTGCCACCGCGCCTGTCTCCTACAATGAGCAGTTCTTC	CATAPVSYNEQFF
13	.	TRBJ1-1	TRBV19	.	TGTGCCAGTAGTATTCTGGGAGGCGCTGAAGCTTTCTTT	CASSILGGAEAFF
20	.	TRBJ1-2	TRBV28	TRBD1	TGTGCCAGCAGTTTGGTTTTCATGGACAGGGGGCGCTTCCTGGACTATGGCTACACCTTC	CASSLVFMDRGRFLDYGYTF
17	.	TRBJ2-1	TRBV7-6	TRBD2	TGTGCCAGCAGCGGGGGACTAGCGGAGAGCTCCTACAATGAGCAGTTCTTC	CASSGGLAESSYNEQFF
15	once	TRBJ2-2	TRBV6-5	TRBD2	TGTGCCAGCAGAGAGCGGGGGGGCCGAACCGGGGAGCTGTTTTTT	CASRERGGRTGELFF
16	.	TRBJ2-3	TRBV27	TRBD2	TGTGCCAGCAGTTTCGCAATCGGACTAGCGGTGGATACGCAGTATTTT	CASSFAIGLAVDTQYF
13	.	TRBJ1-2	TRBV5-1	TRBD1	TGCGCCAGCAGCCTGACAGGGGAAAATGGCTACACCTTC	CASSLTGENGYTF
11	.	TRBJ1-3	TRBV6-6	.	TGTGCCAGCCAGGGCGGAAACACCATATATTTT	CASQGGNTIYF
15	.	TRBJ1-4	TRBV2	TRBD1	TGTGCCAGCACTTTGGACAGGGGAATCGATCGAAAACTGTTTTTT	CASTLDRGIDRKLFF
14	.	TRBJ1-2	TRBV3-1/TRBV3-2	TRBD1	TGTGCCAGCAGCCAGGACAGGGGGCTCGGTGGCTACACCTTC	CASSQDRGLGGYTF
18	.	TRBJ2-3	TRBV9	TRBD2	TGTGCCAGCAGCGTAGGACTAGCGGGGGGGAGAATTGCAGATACGCAGTATTTT	CASSVGLAGGRIADTQYF
17	.	TRBJ2-5	TRBV18	TRBD1	TGTGCCAGCTCGTATTCCGGGAGCAGGGGGCCCGGTGAGACCCAGTACTTC	CASSYSGSRGPGETQYF
13	.	TRBJ1-2	TRBV28	.	TGTGCCAGCAGTCTCGGGAGGAACTATGGCTACACCTTC	CASSLGRNYGYTF
19	.	TRBJ2-3	TRBV29-1	TRBD2	TGCAGCGTTCAGCCCCGACTAGCGGGGTGGAGGGCTAGCACAGATACGCAGTATTTT	CSVQPRLAGWRASTDTQYF
12	.	TRBJ2-5	TRBV7-2	.	TGTGCCAGCAGCTACGAGTTGGAGACCCAGTACTTC	CASSYELETQYF
17	.	TRBJ2-4	TRBV4-1	TRBD2	TGCGCCAGCAGCCAAGATGCGGGACTAGCGGGGATAAACATTCAGTACTTC	CASSQDAGLAGINIQYF
16	few	TRBJ1-2	TRBV6-5	TRBD1	TGTGCCAGCAGTTACTCGCGACAGGGGGTATGGTATGGCTACACCTTC	CASSYSRQGVWYGYTF
16	.	TRBJ1-2	TRBV4-1	.	TGCGCCAGCAGCCAAGTGGGACTTTTTCCTCAGAATGGCTACACCTTC	CASSQVGLFPQNGYTF
15	.	TRBJ2-4	TRBV5-1	TRBD1	TGCGCCAGCAGCTTGGAAGGGACAGATAAAAACATTCAGTACTTC	CASSLEGTDKNIQYF
15	.	TRBJ2-1	TRBV12-5	TRBD1	TGTGCTAGTGGGGCCCGGGACAGGGGACCCAATGAGCAGTTCTTC	CASGARDRGPNEQFF
16	.	TRBJ2-3	TRBV5-4	.	TGTGCCAGCAGCTTAGCCGGACTTACCGGCACAGATACGCAGTATTTT	CASSLAGLTGTDTQYF
12	.	TRBJ1-1	TRBV27	.	TGTGCCAGTTTTTCAGGGGCCACTGAAGCTTTCTTT	CASFSGATEAFF
15	.	TRBJ1-6	TRBV7-9	.	TGTGCCAGCAGCTTAGAATCAGTGTCTTATTCACCCCTCCACTTT	CASSLESVSYSPLHF
13	.	TRBJ2-7	TRBV11-2	.	TGTGCCAGCAGCTTCTCCCCGGGGGACGAGCAGTACTTC	CASSFSPGDEQYF
19	.	TRBJ2-3	TRBV18	TRBD2	TGTGCCAGCTCACCACCGACTAGCGGGGGGCGACCCTTCACAGATACGCAGTATTTT	CASSPPTSGGRPFTDTQYF
18	.	TRBJ1-2	TRBV19	.	TGTGCCAGTAGTATTTTTTTGGCAGGCTGGGGACTAGACTATGGCTACACCTTC	CASSIFLAGWGLDYGYTF
13	.	TRBJ2-3	TRBV9	.	TGTGCCAGCAGCGTCGACTGGGCAGATACGCAGTATTTT	CASSVDWADTQYF
19	.	TRBJ2-6	TRBV9	TRBD2	TGTGCCAGCAGCGTAGATGGCGGGGGGGCCCTAGCGCGGGCCAACGTCCTGACTTTC	CASSVDGGGALARANVLTF
16	.	TRBJ2-1	TRBV7-7	TRBD2	TGTGCCAGCAGCCCCCACATAGCGGGTACCTACAATGAGCAGTTCTTC	CASSPHIAGTYNEQFF
14	.	TRBJ2-7	TRBV6-5	.	TGTGCCAGCAGTTACTTCGCGGAAACCTACGAGCAGTACTTC	CASSYFAETYEQYF
19	.	TRBJ2-3	TRBV6-2/TRBV6-3	TRBD2	TGTGCCAGCAGTTACTCTAGCGGGGGCCACTCGGATCGCACAGATACGCAGTATTTT	CASSYSSGGHSDRTDTQYF
14	.	TRBJ1-1	TRBV19	TRBD1	TGTGCCAGTGGGACAGGGTATATTGTCACTGAAGCTTTCTTT	CASGTGYIVTEAFF
15	.	TRBJ1-5	TRBV6-1	.	TGTGCCAGCAGTGAAGCGCGGGCAGGAAGGCAGCCCCAGCATTTT	CASSEARAGRQPQHF
13	once	TRBJ1-1	TRBV19	.	TGTGCCAGTGGAGAGACTCCGAACACTGAAGCTTTCTTT	CASGETPNTEAFF
11	few	TRBJ1-2	TRBV12-5	.	TGTGCTAGTGGTCTCGGACACGGCTCCACCTTC	CASGLGHGSTF
15	.	TRBJ1-2	TRBV5-1	TRBD1	TGCGCCAGCAGCTTGGCAAGAGGGGGCGAAGATGGCTACACCTTC	CASSLARGGEDGYTF
15	once	TRBJ2-7	TRBV11-2	TRBD2	TGTGCCAGCACCCAGACTAGCGGGGGTCCCTACGAGCAGTACTTC	CASTQTSGGPYEQYF
14	.	TRBJ1-5	TRBV19	.	TGTGCCAGTAATTTATGGTTGGGCGATCAGCCCCAGCATTTT	CASNLWLGDQPQHF
17	.	TRBJ2-7	TRBV4-1	TRBD1	TGCGCCAGCAGCCAAGCCCTGGGGACAGGGGTAGCCTACGAGCAGTACTTC	CASSQALGTGVAYEQYF
15	.	TRBJ2-1	TRBV29-1	TRBD2	TGCAGCGCCGTGGGACTAGCGGGGCTGGTAAATGAGCAGTTCTTC	CSAVGLAGLVNEQFF
15	.	TRBJ1-1	TRBV4-1	TRBD1	TGCGCCAGCAGCGGGAGGACAGGGATGAACACTGAAGCTTTCTTT	CASSGRTGMNTEAFF
14	.	TRBJ2-7	TRBV7-6	.	TGTGCCAGCAGCTTAACTGGGGGCCCAGGCGAGCAGTACTTC	CASSLTGGPGEQYF
11	.	TRBJ1-4	TRBV10-2	.	TGCGCCAGCAGCCCGGGTGAAAAACTGTTTTTT	CASSPGEKLFF
12	few	TRBJ2-7	TRBV30	TRBD1	TGTGCCTGGAGTGTACTGGCCACGGACAGGTCCTTC	CAWSVLATDRSF
14	.	TRBJ2-7	TRBV19	.	TGTGCCAGTAGTATAGTGGCTAGCGCCTACGAGCAGTACTTC	CASSIVASAYEQYF
19	once	TRBJ2-4	TRBV18	TRBD1	TGTGCCAGCTCACCAGTCCCGACAGGGGGACAAATAGCCAAAAACATTCAGTACTTC	CASSPVPTGGQIAKNIQYF
13	.	TRBJ2-7	TRBV19	.	TGTGCCAGTTCTACGGGACTCCTCTACGAGCAGTACTTC	CASSTGLLYEQYF
14	.	TRBJ2-1	TRBV19	.	TGTGCCAGTAGTAAGGGGTCCCCCTACAATGAGCAGTTCTTC	CASSKGSPYNEQFF
13	.	TRBJ2-7	TRBV4-1	.	TGCGCCAGCAGCCAAGAGGAGGGCCGGGAGCAGTACTTC	CASSQEEGREQYF